The T cell receptor (beta chain) described here comes from a study of beta chain features in type 1 diabetes. What was sequenced were expressed TCRB transcripts, since all of the isolated RNA had been reverse transcribed. Sequenced by immunoSEQ multiplex PCR; TCRdb stores in-frame clones only, minus some. The sample comprises hundreds of thousands of clones, roughly 13% of which are singletons, and just under 0.04% rests with the top ten. Study-level points and caveats: The study found moderately but significantly shorter TCRB CDR3s in all four CD4+ subsets of Type 1 diabetes patients.

The table lists this clone with a few counts. The antigen is undetermined. The sequenced sample consisted of naive CD4+ T cells from blood. The sequence derives from a man aged 18 to 29 with type 1 diabetes.

For the CDR3, the DNA is TGCAGCGTAGGACTAGCGCCGAGCTCTGGGGCCAACGTCCTGACTTTC. Residues: CSVGLAPSSGANVLTF. The rearrangement uses TRBV29-1 and TRBJ2-6, with TRBD2 matching 9 bases. V gave up 6 bases and J gave up 0 bases; unmatched junction bases: 6. Germline loops: CDR1 SQVTM, CDR2 ANQGSEA. The CDR3 totals 16 residues. Drawing the rest from reference TRBV29-1 and TRBJ2-6, the complete variable domain is SAVISQKPSRDICQRGTSLTIQCQVDSQVTMMFWYRQQPGQSLTLIATANQGSEATYESGFVIDKFPISRPNLTFSTLTVSNMSPEDSSIYLCSVGLAPSSGANVLTFGAGSRLTVL.